Following are 17 T cell receptor beta chains from one sample sequenced in a study of blood T cell repertoires in COVID-19. Clones were read by immunoSEQ multiplex PCR, and TCRdb kept only the in-frame ones, dropping some. Of 55,000 to 65,000 clones in the sample, 90% were seen once. Sequencing used peripheral blood. All receptors come from an elderly woman with active COVID-19.

The chain joins TRBV6-5 to TRBJ1-5; 7 positions match TRBD1. The J segment lost 0 bases and the V segment lost 6 bases, leaving 5 bases of the junction unmatched. The CDR3 runs to 15 residues. CDR1 is MNHEY and CDR2 is SVGAGI in the germline V gene. CDR3 DNA: TGTGCCAGCAGCCCGACAGGGTTTAGCAATCAGCCCCAGCATTTT. It specifies CASSPTGFSNQPQHF.

The CDR3 reads CASSWAKQFF. CDR3 in DNA: TGTGCCAGCAGTTGGGCAAAGCAGTTCTTC. The genes are TRBV12-3 or TRBV12-4 and TRBJ2-1; D unclear. The CDR3 loop spans 10 amino acids. The germline V and J ends were trimmed by 4 bases and 11 bases, with 6 bases remaining between them.

This chain joins TRBV15 and TRBJ2-2; 11 nucleotides align to TRBD1. The CDR3 contains 18 residues. CDR1 and CDR2 (germline): LNHNV, YYDKDF (reference sequence). Trimming at V came to 3 bases and at J to 3 bases, leaving 9 bases not matched to a gene. CDR3 coding DNA: TGTGCCACCAGCAGGGCCCGCGGGGGACAGGGGGACACCGGGGAGCTGTTTTTT. It codes for CATSRARGGQGDTGELFF.

The chain has TRBV5-1 and TRBJ2-5, with D possibly being TRBD1 (6 bases). The germline V gene encodes CDR1 SGHRS and CDR2 YFSETQ. This CDR3 has 14 residues. V was trimmed by 3 bases and J by 2 bases, leaving 11 bases between them. CDR3 residues: CASSSGQTQETQYF. CDR3 sequence (DNA): TGCGCCAGCAGCTCCGGACAGACACAAGAGACCCAGTACTTC.

The CDR3 sequence: CASSSPRRGQDQETQYF. In DNA form, the CDR3 reads TGTGCCAGCAGCTCACCTCGGAGGGGACAGGACCAAGAGACCCAGTACTTC. The gene calls are TRBV7-9 and TRBJ2-5; 8 nucleotides line up with TRBD1. Germline CDR1 is SEHNR and CDR2 is FQNEAQ (reference sequence). The CDR3 has 17 residues. Germline trimming cut 4 bases from V and 0 bases from J; bases unmatched to any gene: 10.

This clone was seen a few times. This chain joins TRBV15 and TRBJ2-7; possible D gene TRBD1, 5 bases. Germline assignment: CDR1 LNHNV and CDR2 YYDKDF (reference sequence). CDR3 length: 14 residues. V was cut by 0 bases and J by 7 bases, with 13 bases left in between. CDR3 bases: TGTGCCACCAGCAGAGATCGACAGATGGGGGAGCAGTACTTC. It encodes CATSRDRQMGEQYF.

The V call is TRBV4-1, the J call TRBJ1-4, with a tentative D call TRBD1 (5 bases). CDR1 is MGHRA, CDR2 YSYEKL, per germline. This CDR3 spans 17 amino acids. V dropped 4 bases and J dropped 7 bases, with 22 bases sitting between them. This chain's CDR3 is CASSRSSPGGDIEKLFF. Written as DNA, the CDR3 is TGCGCCAGCAGCCGCAGCTCCCCGGGGGGGGATATTGAAAAACTGTTTTTT.

The CDR3 DNA reads TGTGCCAGCAGTTTGGCACCAGGGTCCTACGAGCAGTACTTC. Encoded protein: CASSLAPGSYEQYF. V usage is TRBV27 and J usage is TRBJ2-7, with TRBD1 as a possible D gene (5 bases). The CDR3 loop spans 14 amino acids. The germline V and J ends were trimmed by 3 bases and 1 base, with 10 bases remaining between them. The germline gives CDR1 MNHEY, CDR2 SMNVEV (reference sequence).

The rearrangement joins TRBV28 to TRBJ1-2; TRBD1 matches at 7 bases. Germline CDR1 is MDHEN and CDR2 is SYDVKM. V lost 4 bases, J lost 4 bases, and 9 bases stayed unmatched. The CDR3 has 15 amino acids. The CDR3 DNA is TGTGCCAGCAGTTCCCATGACAGGGTTTCCTATGGCTACACCTTC. Translating gives CASSSHDRVSYGYTF.

The chain couples TRBV27 to TRBJ2-1; TRBD2 aligns across 9 bases. Germline assignment: CDR1 MNHEY and CDR2 SMNVEV (reference sequence). V shed 6 bases and J 5 bases; nucleotides not matched to a gene: 11. This CDR3 is built from 16 residues. The CDR3 loop is CASRLISGSSHNEQFF. For the CDR3, the DNA is TGTGCCAGCAGATTGATTAGCGGGAGTAGCCACAATGAGCAGTTCTTC.

The chain has TRBV21-1 and TRBJ2-7; TRBD1, the D gene given by the table, was not confirmed from the DNA. TRBV21-1 is given as a pseudogene. This CDR3 contains 12 residues. The DNA of the CDR3 is TGTGCCAGCAGCAACGGACAGCGGGAGCAGTACGTC. Protein sequence: CASSNGQREQYV.

This clone has a single count. The chain uses TRBV11-2 and TRBJ1-6; 7 nucleotides align to TRBD1. Germline CDR1 and CDR2: SGHAT and FQNNGV. J lost 6 bases, V lost 2 bases, and 4 bases had no gene match. This CDR3 has 15 residues. CDR3 region: CASSLQGQLNSPLHF. In nucleotides, the CDR3 is TGTGCCAGCAGCTTACAGGGACAGCTTAATTCACCCCTCCACTTT. Complete variable domain (other parts from reference TRBV11-2 and TRBJ1-6): EAGVAQSPRYKIIEKRQSVAFWCNPISGHATLYWYQQILGQGPKLLIQFQNNGVVDDSQLPKDRFSAERLKGVDSTLKIQPAKLEDSAVYLCASSLQGQLNSPLHFGNGTRLTVT.

The chain carries TRBV5-8 and TRBJ2-3; a possible D gene is TRBD1 (6 bases). V lost 0 bases and J 4 bases, leaving 6 bases between the germline ends. CDR1 is SGHTS and CDR2 is YDEGEE in the germline V gene. This CDR3 has 13 residues. The CDR3 DNA is TGTGCCAGCAGCTTGGCAGGGGCAGATACGCAGTATTTT. Translated, it gives CASSLAGADTQYF.

V is TRBV27 and J is TRBJ1-4, with D possibly being TRBD1 (6 bases). The germline V and J ends were trimmed by 3 bases and 7 bases, with 21 bases remaining between them. The CDR3 runs to 17 residues. Germline V CDR1 and CDR2: MNHEY, SMNVEV (reference sequence). CDR3 protein: CASSFLQLGGEFEKLFF. The CDR3 DNA is TGTGCCAGCAGTTTCCTCCAGCTAGGGGGGGAGTTTGAAAAACTGTTTTTT.

The chain links TRBV12-3 or TRBV12-4 to TRBJ1-1, with D possibly being TRBD1 (5 bases). V was pared by 6 bases and J by 5 bases, with 13 bases between. CDR3 length: 13 residues. The CDR3 is CASSPAGRTEAFF. CDR3 nucleotide sequence: TGTGCCAGCAGCCCCGCGGGACGGACTGAAGCTTTCTTT.

V and J are TRBV27 and TRBJ1-2; 8 bases are shared with TRBD1. CDR3 size: 12 residues. The V gene's germline CDR1 is MNHEY and CDR2 SMNVEV (reference sequence). Trimming took 6 bases from V and 7 from J; bases not matched to a gene: 4. CDR3 nucleotide sequence: TGTGCCAGCAGACCCGGACAGGGTGGCTACACCTTC. It translates to CASRPGQGGYTF.

This chain uses TRBV7-9 with TRBJ2-7, with TRBD1 identical over 8 bases. The length of the CDR3 is 16 residues. Germline lookup yields CDR1 SEHNR and CDR2 FQNEAQ (reference sequence). The ends lost 0 bases at V and 5 bases at J; junction bases unmatched: 9. The CDR3 is CASSLASTGEMDEQYF. CDR3 coding DNA: TGTGCCAGCAGCTTAGCCTCGACAGGGGAAATGGACGAGCAGTACTTC.